This T cell receptor beta chain came from a study of T cell responses to AZD1222 COVID-19 vaccine. Findings and caveats of the study: In the spike-specific TCR repertoire, nearly half reportedly target unmutated variant regions. Only six or seven AZD1222 recipients tested seropositive at baseline. Across spike, vaccine-associated CD4 TCRs were found, dominant at 160-218 and 743-854.

Using immunoSEQ multiplex PCR, the repertoire was profiled, and TCRdb retains in-frame clones only, with some absent. The table has 180,000 or so clones, 90% seen once. The CDR3 covers 14 residues. From germline, CDR1 is MNHNS and CDR2 SASEGT. V lost 3 bases and J lost 3, with 11 bases in between. As concerns this clone: Its antigen is currently unknown.

The rearrangement uses TRBV6-1 and TRBJ1-1; tentatively, D is TRBD1 (5 bases). The source was peripheral blood, collected 28 days after the second dose of the MenACWY control vaccine. The source of this sequence is an adult who received the MenACWY meningococcal vaccine as a control. CDR3 loop: CASSDLLGDTEAFF. The DNA of the CDR3 is TGTGCCAGCAGTGATCTACTGGGGGACACTGAAGCTTTCTTT.